This entry lists 29 T cell receptor beta chains sequenced from one sample in a study of shared clonotypes between healthy human individuals. The protocol was immunoSEQ multiplex PCR, while the TCRdb copy is restricted to in-frame clones and leaves out a portion. The sample yields 2,500,000 or so clones, 93% seen once. The source material was naive CD4+ T cells from PBMCs. Indicated subset: CD45RA+ positively selected. These receptors were obtained from a man aged 18 to 29 in good health. Some clones in this sample may be carry-over from other donors' samples.

The gene calls are TRBV29-1 and TRBJ2-7; 11 bases agree with TRBD1. CDR1 is SQVTM, CDR2 ANQGSEA, per germline. This CDR3 comprises 14 residues. V shed 4 bases and J 3 bases; nucleotides not matched to a gene: 5. CDR3 nucleotide sequence: TGCAGCGTTGTAGGGGACAGGGGGAACTACGAGCAGTACTTC. It specifies CSVVGDRGNYEQYF.

The chain has TRBV5-4 and TRBJ2-7, with D possibly matching TRBD2 (7 bases). The CDR3 runs to 17 residues. V gave up 0 bases and J gave up 0 bases, with 16 bases separating them. Germline loops: CDR1 SGHNT, CDR2 YYREEE (reference sequence). CDR3 residues: CASSLGRGGAASYEQYF. In DNA form, the CDR3 reads TGTGCCAGCAGCTTGGGGAGGGGGGGCGCCGCCTCCTACGAGCAGTACTTC.

The CDR3 nucleotides read TGTGCCAGCAGCTTAGGCGCGGCGCGGGCCTCCTACAATGAGCAGTTCTTC. It yields the protein CASSLGAARASYNEQFF. The chain combines TRBV7-2 with TRBJ2-1; tentatively, D is TRBD2 (5 bases). The CDR3 runs to 17 residues. CDR1 SGHTA and CDR2 FQGNSA come from the germline V gene. V gave up 1 base and J gave up 0 bases, with 13 bases separating them.

As for this clone: The identical CDR3 is also encoded by other nucleotide sequences in the sample. J is TRBJ1-2 and V is TRBV5-1; D uncertain. The CDR3 runs to 12 residues. Looked up from germline, CDR1 is SGHRS and CDR2 is YFSETQ. V dropped 1 base and J dropped 8 bases, with 9 bases sitting between them. The CDR3 loop is CASSLNRDGYTF. The DNA of the CDR3 is TGCGCCAGCAGCTTGAATCGAGACGGCTACACCTTC.

The CDR3: CASRLARRKPKNIQYF. The CDR3 nucleotides read TGTGCAAGTCGCTTAGCGCGAAGGAAGCCAAAAAACATTCAGTACTTC. This chain links TRBV12-2 with TRBJ2-4. TRBV12-2 is flagged as a pseudogene. The CDR3 consists of 16 residues.

The chain links TRBV9 to TRBJ1-2; TRBD1 matches 8 bases. V dropped 5 bases and J dropped 4; count of bases not matched to a gene: 7. The CDR3 runs to 14 residues. From germline, CDR1 is SGDLS and CDR2 YYNGEE. The CDR3 loop is CASSAPGQGYGYTF. The CDR3, as DNA: TGTGCCAGCAGTGCCCCCGGACAGGGCTATGGCTACACCTTC.

The chain links TRBV7-8 to TRBJ1-4, with unresolved D. This CDR3 has 14 amino acids. Trimming cost V 0 bases and J 2 bases, with 4 bases left between them. Per germline, CDR1 SGHVS and CDR2 FQNEAQ. CDR3 in amino acids: CASSLARTNEKLFF. CDR3 sequence (DNA): TGTGCCAGCAGCTTAGCGCGGACTAATGAAAAACTGTTTTTT.

The gene calls are TRBV7-3 and TRBJ1-4; TRBD1 matches 10 bases. Losses at the gene ends were 5 bases for V and 8 bases for J; bases not matched to a gene: 5. From germline, CDR1 is SGHTA and CDR2 FQGTGA. The length of the CDR3 is 14 residues. The CDR3 is CASSAGTGAEKLFF. The CDR3 DNA sequence: TGTGCCAGCAGCGCCGGGACAGGGGCCGAAAAACTGTTTTTT.

This clone was picked up one time. V is TRBV19 and J is TRBJ2-7; D perhaps matches TRBD1 (5 bases). With 5 bases removed from V and 1 base from J, the gap between germline ends came to 15 bases. There are 15 residues in the CDR3. Germline V lookup: CDR1 LNHDA, CDR2 SQIVND (reference sequence). The CDR3 nucleotides are TGTGCCAGTAGTCGGTCAGGGCTTATGTCCTACGAGCAGTACTTC. Translated, it gives CASSRSGLMSYEQYF.

V usage is TRBV29-1 and J usage is TRBJ2-7; 8 nucleotides match TRBD2. V dropped 4 bases and J dropped 4; count of bases not matched to a gene: 6. CDR1 SQVTM and CDR2 ANQGSEA come from the germline V gene. The CDR3 spans 13 residues. This CDR3 is CSVVVAGLYEQYF. DNA of the CDR3: TGCAGCGTTGTAGTAGCGGGATTATACGAGCAGTACTTC.

The chain employs TRBV5-1 and TRBJ2-5, with TRBD1 identical over 7 bases. CDR1 is SGHRS, CDR2 YFSETQ, per germline. Trimming cost V 0 bases and J 3 bases; bases outside gene matches: 5. This CDR3 has 15 amino acids. The CDR3 protein is CASSLVGTEEETQYF. The CDR3 region has the DNA TGCGCCAGCAGCTTGGTGGGGACAGAGGAAGAGACCCAGTACTTC.

V is TRBV2 and J is TRBJ2-2, with a possible D match to TRBD2 (5 bases). Germline V gives CDR1 SNHLY, CDR2 FYNNEI. Between the trimmed V and J ends, which lost 6 bases and 6 bases, there was a span of 11 bases. CDR3 length: 13 amino acids. CDR3 nucleotide sequence: TGTGCCAGCAGAATAGCGTGGGCCGGGGAGCTGTTTTTT. Translation: CASRIAWAGELFF.

The chain couples TRBV5-4 to TRBJ2-1, with TRBD1 as a possible D gene (6 bases). The length of the CDR3 is 13 residues. V was clipped by 4 bases and J by 6 bases, with 11 bases between them. From germline, CDR1 is SGHNT and CDR2 YYREEE (reference sequence). The CDR3 coding sequence is TGTGCCAGCAGCAAGGGGGACCCCAATGAGCAGTTCTTC. It yields the protein CASSKGDPNEQFF.

A note on this clone: Other DNA sequences of this sample code for an identical CDR3. This chain connects TRBV28 to TRBJ2-3; no firm D call. V lost 6 bases and J 4 bases, leaving 8 bases between the germline ends. The germline gives CDR1 MDHEN, CDR2 SYDVKM. The CDR3 extends over 12 amino acids. Here the CDR3 reads CASSPGSDTQYF. DNA for the CDR3: TGTGCCAGCAGCCCGGGCTCAGATACGCAGTATTTT.

V usage is TRBV7-2 and J usage is TRBJ1-3; a weak D match, TRBD1 (6 bases). This CDR3 spans 16 amino acids. Trimming left V 1 base short and J 0 bases short, with 10 bases between. Germline V CDR1 and CDR2: SGHTA, FQGNSA. CDR3 nucleotide sequence: TGTGCCAGCAGCTTAGAGGGGGTGAACTCTGGAAACACCATATATTTT. Protein product: CASSLEGVNSGNTIYF.

The chain joins TRBV5-1 to TRBJ2-1; 14 bases align to TRBD2. Germline trimming cut 4 bases from V and 8 bases from J; bases unmatched to any gene: 8. CDR3 size: 16 residues. CDR1 is SGHRS and CDR2 is YFSETQ in the germline V gene. CDR3 sequence: CASSDAGTSGSDEQFF. CDR3 nucleotides: TGCGCCAGCAGCGACGCCGGGACTAGCGGGAGTGATGAGCAGTTCTTC.

The CDR3 spells CASSLGLPRYEQYF. In nucleotides, the CDR3 is TGTGCCAGCAGCTTAGGTTTGCCCCGTTACGAGCAGTACTTC. This chain joins TRBV5-5 and TRBJ2-7; D remains unclear. CDR3 length equals 14 residues. Trimming removed 2 bases at V and 4 bases at J, with 13 bases between. Looked up from germline, CDR1 is SGHKS and CDR2 is YYEKEE (reference sequence).

Note on this clone: The sample has other DNA sequences that encode this CDR3 too. The CDR3 nucleotides are TGTGCCAGCAGTTCGACAGCTGGAAACACCATATATTTT. Its protein is CASSSTAGNTIYF. The chain couples TRBV28 to TRBJ1-3; possibly TRBD1 for D (5 bases). With 4 bases removed from V and 2 bases from J, the gap between germline ends came to 6 bases. The length of the CDR3 is 13 residues. Germline V gene sequence: CDR1 MDHEN, CDR2 SYDVKM.

The rearrangement uses TRBV4-1 and TRBJ1-2; 7 bases line up with TRBD1. V dropped 3 bases and J dropped 4; count of bases not matched to a gene: 11. Germline V lookup: CDR1 MGHRA, CDR2 YSYEKL. The CDR3 length is 16 residues. In DNA, the CDR3 is TGCGCCAGCAGCCAGGTCCAGGGGACAGTACCCTATGGCTACACCTTC. It translates to CASSQVQGTVPYGYTF.

On this clone: Other nucleotide sequences in the sample specify the same CDR3. The chain employs TRBV18 and TRBJ2-1; maybe TRBD2 (6 bases). Germline CDR1 and CDR2: KGHSH and LQKENI. The CDR3 spans 16 residues. V shed 3 bases and J shed 0 bases, with 12 bases lying between them. The CDR3 coding sequence is TGTGCCAGCTCACCCCCTAGCGTAAGCTCCTACAATGAGCAGTTCTTC. It codes for CASSPPSVSSYNEQFF. Combining the CDR3 with reference TRBV18 and TRBJ2-1 gives the whole variable domain NAGVMQNPRHLVRRRGQEARLRCSPMKGHSHVYWYRQLPEEGLKFMVYLQKENIIDESGMPKERFSAEFPKEGPSILRIQQVVRGDSAAYFCASSPPSVSSYNEQFFGPGTRLTVL.

This clone was seen a single time. The chain uses TRBV27 and TRBJ2-7; TRBD2 matches at 8 bases. The CDR3 spans 15 residues. Germline-derived CDR1 and CDR2 are MNHEY and SMNVEV (reference sequence). J gave up 3 bases and V 4 bases, and 8 bases lay outside the gene matches. CDR3 nucleotides: TGTGCCAGCAGTTCACCATTAGCGGGACGCTACGAGCAGTACTTC. Encoded protein: CASSSPLAGRYEQYF.

About this clone: Other nucleotide sequences in the sample specify the same CDR3. This chain links TRBV6-6 with TRBJ1-2; 7 bases are a match to TRBD1. Per the germline V gene, CDR1 is MNHNY and CDR2 is SVGAGI (reference sequence). Trimming cost V 8 bases and J 7 bases; bases outside gene matches: 4. The CDR3 length is 11 residues. The CDR3 loop is CASSTGFGYTF. The CDR3 DNA sequence: TGTGCCAGCTCGACAGGGTTTGGCTACACCTTC.

The V and J genes are TRBV29-1 and TRBJ2-5, with D maybe TRBD2 (5 bases). The end of the DNA fits TRBJ2-7 better, so the J call may be wrong. The germline CDR1 and CDR2 sequences are SQVTM and ANQGSEA. The CDR3 is 12 residues long. CDR3 sequence reads: CSTTIGAYEQYF. The CDR3 DNA is TGCAGCACCACTATCGGGGCCTACGAGCAGTACTTC.

The sample holds one count of this clone. V is TRBV19 and J is TRBJ1-4; D not certain. The CDR3 has 13 residues. Between the trimmed V and J ends, which lost 7 bases and 8 bases, there was a span of 14 bases. Germline V gene lookup returns CDR1 LNHDA and CDR2 SQIVND (reference sequence). CDR3 in DNA: TGTGCCAGTATTTCAAGGGCGGGGGAAAAACTGTTTTTT. Protein product: CASISRAGEKLFF.

This chain joins TRBV9 and TRBJ1-2; TRBD1 might be the D (5 bases). CDR1 is SGDLS and CDR2 is YYNGEE in the germline V gene. The CDR3 runs 16 residues. Trimming left V 4 bases short and J 0 bases short, with 16 bases between. Here the CDR3 reads CASSSERGVANYGYTF. CDR3 sequence (DNA): TGTGCCAGCAGCTCAGAGCGGGGGGTTGCTAACTATGGCTACACCTTC.

For the CDR3, the DNA is TGTGCCAGCAGCGTAGGGAGGGACGGGACTAGCTTCTTC. Residues: CASSVGRDGTSFF. The chain joins TRBV9 to TRBJ2-1; TRBD2 agrees at 9 bases. The V gene's germline CDR1 is SGDLS and CDR2 YYNGEE. J was trimmed by 16 bases and V by 0 bases; bases with no gene match: 8. This CDR3 is built from 13 residues.

The DNA for the CDR3 is TGTGCCAGCAGCCCAGGATCGGGAGGTGCCTACGAGCAGTACTTC. It is translated as CASSPGSGGAYEQYF. The chain couples TRBV28 to TRBJ2-7; the match to TRBD2 covers 7 bases. CDR3 length: 15 amino acids. J was trimmed by 2 bases and V by 6 bases; bases with no gene match: 10. Germline V lookup: CDR1 MDHEN, CDR2 SYDVKM.

V is TRBV5-1 and J is TRBJ2-2; 12 nucleotides line up with TRBD2. The CDR3 extends over 18 amino acids. V was clipped by 1 base and J by 7 bases; unmatched bases: 11. In germline, CDR1 is SGHRS, CDR2 YFSETQ. In DNA form, the CDR3 reads TGCGCCAGCAGCTTGATTACGCTAGCGGGAGGGCCGAGCGGGGAGCTGTTTTTT. It translates to CASSLITLAGGPSGELFF.

This chain joins TRBV7-9 and TRBJ2-1, with 11 bases that match TRBD2. The CDR3 is made up of 18 amino acids. V gave up 1 base and J gave up 3 bases; unmatched junction bases: 8. The germline V gene encodes CDR1 SEHNR and CDR2 FQNEAQ (reference sequence). CDR3 sequence reads: CASSLGTLAGVNYNEQFF. The CDR3 bases are TGTGCCAGCAGCTTAGGAACACTAGCGGGAGTGAACTACAATGAGCAGTTCTTC.